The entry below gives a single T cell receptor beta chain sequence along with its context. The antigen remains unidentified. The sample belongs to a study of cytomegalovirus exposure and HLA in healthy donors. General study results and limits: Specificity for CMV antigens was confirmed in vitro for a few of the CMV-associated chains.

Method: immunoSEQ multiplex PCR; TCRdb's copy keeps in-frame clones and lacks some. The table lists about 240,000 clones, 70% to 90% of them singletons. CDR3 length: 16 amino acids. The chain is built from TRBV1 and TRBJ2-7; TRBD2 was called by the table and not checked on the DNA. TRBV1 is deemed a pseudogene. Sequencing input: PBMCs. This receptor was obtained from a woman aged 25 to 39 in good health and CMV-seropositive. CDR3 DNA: TGCACCAGCAGCCAAGTGTTGGTAGCGGGGAAACACGAGCAGTACTTC. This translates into CTSSQVLVAGKHEQYF.